Listed here are 8 T cell receptor beta chains from one sample, sequenced in a study of blood T cell repertoires in COVID-19. Only in-frame clones appear in the TCRdb table, and some are missing; sequencing was by immunoSEQ multiplex PCR. The sample carries 350,000 to 450,000 clones, approximately 89% recorded once. Specimen: peripheral blood. All receptors come from a woman aged 35 to 49 with COVID-19, enrolled during active disease.

This chain connects TRBV27 to TRBJ1-6, with TRBD1 matching 9 bases. V lost 3 bases and J lost 0; bases outside the gene matches: 6. CDR1 is MNHEY, CDR2 SMNVEV, per germline (reference sequence). The CDR3 has 18 residues. This CDR3 is CASSFDRGASSYNSPLHF. CDR3 sequence (DNA): TGTGCCAGCAGTTTTGACAGGGGGGCGTCCTCCTATAATTCACCCCTCCACTTT.

V and J are TRBV2 and TRBJ2-7; 11 bases align to TRBD1. The CDR3 is 15 residues long. The junction had 10 bases not matched to a gene; V was cut back by 8 bases and J by 4 bases. Germline V gives CDR1 SNHLY, CDR2 FYNNEI. CDR3 region: CASGDPGTGGYEQYF. CDR3 sequence (DNA): TGTGCCAGCGGGGACCCCGGGACAGGGGGTTACGAGCAGTACTTC.

The rearrangement links TRBV9 to TRBJ1-1; the D is unclear. The germline gives CDR1 SGDLS, CDR2 YYNGEE. Between the trimmed V and J ends, which lost 4 bases and 0 bases, there was a span of 13 bases. The length of the CDR3 is 15 residues. The CDR3 spells CASSSMGRMNTEAFF. The CDR3 DNA is TGTGCCAGCAGCTCCATGGGCCGGATGAACACTGAAGCTTTCTTT.

The genes are TRBV5-1 and TRBJ2-7; 10 bases are shared with TRBD2. V gave up 4 bases and J gave up 6 bases; unmatched junction bases: 7. CDR1 and CDR2 (germline): SGHRS, YFSETQ. The CDR3 loop spans 14 amino acids. CDR3 sequence (DNA): TGCGCCAGCAGCGAAAGCGGGGGGGCCTTCGAGCAGTACTTC. As protein: CASSESGGAFEQYF.

The gene calls are TRBV7-2 and TRBJ1-2; TRBD1 might be the D (6 bases). Trimming cost V 1 base and J 8 bases, with 11 bases left between them. The V gene's germline CDR1 is SGHTA and CDR2 FQGNSA. This CDR3 contains 13 residues. CDR3 bases: TGTGCCAGCAGCTTAGAGTTGACAGGAGGCTACACCTTC. Translation gives CASSLELTGGYTF.

The V call is TRBV28, the J call TRBJ2-2; weak D call: TRBD2 (5 bases). The V gene lost 6 bases and the J gene lost 1 base, with 12 bases spanning the gap. Looked up from germline, CDR1 is MDHEN and CDR2 is SYDVKM. This CDR3 spans 15 amino acids. CDR3 coding DNA: TGTGCCAGCAGCCGGCGGGTCCTGAACACCGGGGAGCTGTTTTTT. This gives the protein CASSRRVLNTGELFF. The full variable domain, rest sourced from reference TRBV28 and TRBJ2-2, is DVKVTQSSRYLVKRTGEKVFLECVQDMDHENMFWYRQDPGLGLRLIYFSYDVKMKEKGDIPEGYSVSREKKERFSLILESASTNQTSMYLCASSRRVLNTGELFFGEGSRLTVL.

This chain connects TRBV5-4 to TRBJ2-7; 10 nucleotides agree with TRBD2. Germline V gene sequence: CDR1 SGHNT, CDR2 YYREEE (reference sequence). V shed 5 bases and J 1 base; nucleotides not matched to a gene: 6. The CDR3 is 15 amino acids. DNA for the CDR3: TGTGCCAGCAGGACGAGCGGGAGGGGATCCTACGAGCAGTACTTC. Protein sequence: CASRTSGRGSYEQYF.

In this sample, this clone turned up a few times. This chain uses TRBV7-2 with TRBJ1-4, with TRBD1 matching over 7 bases. This CDR3 contains 16 residues. Germline CDR1 and CDR2: SGHTA and FQGNSA. The V segment lost 4 bases and the J segment 5 bases; nucleotides outside the gene matches: 10. The CDR3 DNA is TGTGCCAGCAGCTCGCCGGACAGGCCACGGAATGAAAAACTGTTTTTT. Translating it yields CASSSPDRPRNEKLFF.